A single sample gave rise to the 26 T cell receptor beta chains below, sequenced in a study of CD8+CD57+ T cells in acquired aplastic anemia. Genomic DNA acted as the template from which TCR beta VDJ combination and CDR3 sequence profiling were carried out. TCRdb re-called the reads through MiXCR, storing one row per CDR3 protein. The sample contains fewer than 300,000 distinct CDR3 sequences, around 82% of which appear only once. Patients picked for sequencing had shown CD8+CD57+ cell expansion detected by flow cytometry. Sequencing input: sorted CD4+, CD8+, or CD8+CD57+ T cells (not recorded which) from PBMCs. The origin of the receptors is a human donor with aplastic anemia.

V and J are TRBV11-3 and TRBJ1-2, with D maybe TRBD1 (6 bases). The germline gives CDR1 SGHNT, CDR2 YENEEA. This CDR3 spans 13 amino acids. The ends were cut back, 5 bases at V and 7 bases at J, with 14 bases in the middle. The CDR3 DNA follows: TGTGCCAGCAGCCAATCAGGACAGAGTGGCTACACCTTC. Translating it yields CASSQSGQSGYTF.

Points on this clonotype: Since the CDR3 does not end with the conserved phenylalanine or tryptophan, this likely comes from a read error. Because the CDR3's place on the DNA is in doubt, the DNA is left out and the CDR3 is given as listed by TCRdb. The V gene is TRBV9, the J gene TRBJ2-3; TRBD2, the D gene given by the table, was not confirmed from the DNA. CDR1 and CDR2 (germline): SGDLS, YYNGEE. The CDR3 length is 13 residues, termini included. The CDR3 loop is CASGVGAGAAQEL.

About this clonotype: In this CDR3 the conserved last residue, phenylalanine or tryptophan, is missing, so a read error is likely. Because the CDR3's place on the DNA is in doubt, the DNA is left out and the CDR3 is given as listed by TCRdb. The chain combines TRBV9 with TRBJ2-3; no DNA check was done on the table's D call, TRBD1. The CDR3 is 13 residues long, counting both termini. CDR1 is SGDLS and CDR2 is YYNGEE in the germline V gene. CDR3: CASSEGGADRKQL.

This clonotype was counted once. A read error may produce the germline difference seen at one junction end. The chain carries TRBV2 and TRBJ2-1; weak D call: TRBD1 (7 bases). Germline V gives CDR1 SNHLY, CDR2 FYNNEI. The CDR3 sequence is 16 residues long. The CDR3 DNA follows: TGTGCCAGCGGCCAGGGGGGCGGAGACGCGCAGGATGTGCAGTCCTTC. Translating gives CASGQGGGDAQDVQSF. Full variable domain (rest looked up from reference TRBV2 and TRBJ2-1): EPEVTQTPSHQVTQMGQEVILRCVPISNHLYFYWYRQILGQKVEFLVSFYNNEISEKSEIFDDQFSVERPDGSNFTLKIRSTKLEDSAMYFCASGQGGGDAQDVQSFGPGTRLTVL.

On this clonotype: Compared with germline, one end of the junction differs, possibly owing to a read error. The chain links TRBV9 to TRBJ2-3, with D maybe TRBD1 (7 bases). The germline CDR1 and CDR2 sequences are SGDLS and YYNGEE. The CDR3 sequence is 16 residues long. The CDR3 DNA is TGTGCCAGCAGCTTAGGGGCAGGGGGGACCCCAGAAACGCAGTATTTT. Translated: CASSLGAGGTPETQYF.

This clonotype was counted a single time. A read error may produce the germline difference seen at one junction end. The chain couples TRBV15 to TRBJ2-1, with 11 nucleotides matching TRBD2. The CDR3 runs to 16 residues. Germline V gene lookup returns CDR1 LNHNV and CDR2 YYDKDF (reference sequence). The CDR3 loop is CATSEGTSGSRDTQFF. The CDR3, as DNA: TGTGCCACCAGCGAAGGGACTAGCGGCAGTAGGGATACGCAGTTTTTT.

The chain employs TRBV5-1 and TRBJ2-3; perhaps TRBD2 as D (6 bases). Germline V gene lookup returns CDR1 SGHRS and CDR2 YFSETQ. The CDR3 sequence is 14 residues long. The V end was cut by 2 bases, the J end by 8 bases, with 15 bases between. CDR3 loop: CASSFGGGPGTQYF. The CDR3 coding sequence is TGCGCCAGCAGCTTCGGGGGAGGACCCGGTACGCAGTATTTT.

On this clonotype itself: Germline is not matched at one junction end, which may reflect a read error. The gene calls are TRBV7-9 and TRBJ2-5; D is uncertain. The CDR3 has 14 amino acids. Per the germline V gene, CDR1 is SEHNR and CDR2 is FQNEAQ (reference sequence). This CDR3 is CASSFLIDTTNEKF. CDR3 bases: TGTGCCAGCAGCTTCCTGATCGACACAACTAATGAAAAATTC.

The chain uses TRBV29-1 and TRBJ1-1; tentatively, D is TRBD1 (5 bases). This CDR3 is built from 12 residues. The germline gives CDR1 SQVTM, CDR2 ANQGSEA. V dropped 7 bases and J dropped 3 bases, with 12 bases sitting between them. The CDR3 DNA sequence: TGCAGCGGGGGGACCAGGGACACTGAAGCTTTCTTT. The encoded protein is CSGGTRDTEAFF.

This sequence joins TRBV7-8 and TRBJ2-7; the D gene is possibly TRBD2 (6 bases). Trimming left V 2 bases short and J 1 base short, with 21 bases between. Germline V gives CDR1 SGHVS, CDR2 FQNEAQ. The CDR3 runs 18 residues. The CDR3 sequence is CASSLPGDAAALSYEQYV. DNA of the CDR3: TGTGCCAGCAGCTTACCGGGAGACGCCGCAGCGCTGTCCTACGAGCAGTACGTC.

This clonotype was recorded a few times. This chain connects TRBV7-8 to TRBJ2-3; D call uncertain. With 2 bases removed from V and 4 bases from J, the gap between germline ends came to 10 bases. Germline lookup yields CDR1 SGHVS and CDR2 FQNEAQ. The CDR3 consists of 14 residues. The CDR3: CASSLSGTPDTQYF. The DNA of the CDR3 is TGTGCCAGCAGCTTATCCGGTACCCCAGATACGCAGTATTTT. Full variable domain (rest looked up from reference TRBV7-8 and TRBJ2-3): GAGVSQSPRYKVAKRGQDVALRCDPISGHVSLFWYQQALGQGPEFLTYFQNEAQLDKSGLPSDRFFAERPEGSVSTLKIQRTQQEDSAVYLCASSLSGTPDTQYFGPGTRLTVL.

The V and J genes are TRBV7-2 and TRBJ2-1; the D call may be TRBD1 or TRBD2 (7 bases each). The germline gives CDR1 SGHTA, CDR2 FQGNSA. This CDR3 contains 16 residues. The V end lost 5 bases, the J end lost 11 bases, and 25 bases lay between the germline ends. DNA for the CDR3: TGTGCCAGCAGCCTTAGTCGCAGGGGGGGGAGCGATCAGCAGTTCTTC. Encoded protein: CASSLSRRGGSDQQFF.

The J gene is TRBJ1-6, the V gene TRBV7-8; D is uncertain. The germline CDR1 and CDR2 sequences are SGHVS and FQNEAQ. The V end was cut by 0 bases, the J end by 8 bases, with 20 bases between. The CDR3 totals 18 residues. The CDR3, as DNA: TGTGCCAGCAGCTTAGCGGGCGGTCCCGATACGCAGTATTCACCCCTCCACTTT. Protein sequence: CASSLAGGPDTQYSPLHF.

The rearrangement joins TRBV5-4 to TRBJ2-3, with a tentative D call TRBD2 (7 bases). CDR1 SGHNT and CDR2 YYREEE come from the germline V gene (reference sequence). This CDR3 is built from 14 residues. V was clipped by 5 bases and J by 13 bases, with 23 bases between them. The CDR3: CASSDGGGARVKYF. DNA for the CDR3: TGTGCCAGCAGTGATGGGGGGGGGGCCCGGGTCAAGTATTTT.

The genes are TRBV27 and TRBJ2-1, with D maybe TRBD2 (6 bases). Germline lookup yields CDR1 MNHEY and CDR2 SMNVEV (reference sequence). Trimming shortened V by 9 bases and J by 15 bases, and 30 bases separated the two germline ends. CDR3 length: 15 residues. The chain's CDR3 is CASSIASAAYSASFF. The CDR3 region has the DNA TGTGCCAGTAGTATTGCTAGCGCAGCGTACAGTGCTTCGTTCTTC.

The chain recombines TRBV5-4 with TRBJ2-3; tentatively, D is TRBD2 (7 bases). The CDR3 is 14 amino acids. V lost 4 bases and J lost 6, with 15 bases in between. Germline CDR1 and CDR2: SGHNT and YYREEE (reference sequence). The CDR3 nucleotides read TGTGCCAGCAGCCAGGGGAGGGGTCCCGATACGCAGTATTTT. Encoded protein: CASSQGRGPDTQYF.

The chain links TRBV19 to TRBJ1-2; tentatively, D is TRBD1 (5 bases). The CDR3 is made up of 15 amino acids. With 3 bases removed from V and 8 bases from J, the gap between germline ends came to 19 bases. Per the germline V gene, CDR1 is LNHDA and CDR2 is SQIVND (reference sequence). This chain's CDR3 is CASSMRGRGLWGYTF. In DNA form, the CDR3 reads TGTGCCAGTAGTATGCGGGGACGCGGACTCTGGGGCTACACCTTC. Based on the CDR3 plus reference TRBV19 and TRBJ1-2, the full variable domain is DGGITQSPKYLFRKEGQNVTLSCEQNLNHDAMYWYRQDPGQGLRLIYYSQIVNDFQKGDIAEGYSVSREKKESFPLTVTSAQKNPTAFYLCASSMRGRGLWGYTFGSGTRLTVV.

Of note for this clonotype: This CDR3 is missing its conserved last phenylalanine or tryptophan, likely due to a read error. No DNA is shown, since the ends of the CDR3 on it are uncertain; the CDR3 is the one TCRdb lists. The CDR3 here is CASSVTSDDKQFV. V is TRBV9 and J is TRBJ2-3. The CDR3 has 13 residues if both end residues are counted. In germline, CDR1 is SGDLS, CDR2 YYNGEE.

A note on this clonotype: Sequence at one end of the junction differs from germline and may be a read error. V usage is TRBV5-4 and J usage is TRBJ1-2; the D is unclear. Germline V lookup: CDR1 SGHNT, CDR2 YYREEE (reference sequence). The CDR3 sequence is 12 residues long. The chain's CDR3 is CASSQVGYGYTF. CDR3 bases: TGCGCCAGCAGCCAAGTAGGGTATGGCTACACCTTC.

On this clonotype itself: At one boundary the junction diverges from the germline segment, which might be a read error. The chain is built from TRBV7-6 and TRBJ2-5; no definite D call. This CDR3 spans 12 amino acids. CDR1 and CDR2 (germline): SGHVS, FNYEAQ. This CDR3 reads CASSSIAETQAF. As DNA, the CDR3 is TGTGCCAGCAGCTCAATAGCAGAGACCCAAGCCTTC.

J is TRBJ2-3 and V is TRBV9; D is tentatively TRBD1 or TRBD2 (7 bases each). This CDR3 has 16 amino acids. In germline, CDR1 is SGDLS, CDR2 YYNGEE. The V end was cut by 2 bases, the J end by 10 bases, with 23 bases between. CDR3 bases: TGTGCCAGCAGCGTTTGCAGGGGGGGAGATACGCAGTCGCAGTATTTT. Translating gives CASSVCRGGDTQSQYF.

A few counts support this clonotype. A junction boundary mismatches the germline segment, possibly from a read error. This chain uses TRBV11-3 with TRBJ1-2, with D unclear. CDR3 length equals 16 residues. Looked up from germline, CDR1 is SGHNT and CDR2 is YENEEA. The CDR3, as DNA: TGTGCCAGTAGCTTGGAGATGAACGGGCTCGTGTATGGCTACACCTTC. It is translated as CASSLEMNGLVYGYTF.

This clonotype was observed a single time. The rearrangement joins TRBV7-8 to TRBJ2-1, with D possibly matching TRBD2 (6 bases). Germline CDR1 reads SGHVS; CDR2 reads FQNEAQ. Trimming shortened V by 4 bases and J by 8 bases, and 21 bases separated the two germline ends. This CDR3 is built from 16 residues. CDR3 sequence (DNA): TGTGCCAGCAGCTCAGCCGGGGGTGAAGAAACGCATGAGCAGTTCTTC. This sequence encodes CASSSAGGEETHEQFF.

The count of this clonotype is one. One end of the junction is discordant with germline, which a read error may explain. The chain recombines TRBV7-2 with TRBJ2-5; a weak D match, TRBD2 (5 bases). The CDR3 has 14 amino acids. Germline CDR1 SGHTA, CDR2 FQGNSA. CDR3 protein: CASTLANVGETQYF. DNA for the CDR3: TGTGCTAGCACCCTAGCCAATGTGGGAGAGACCCAGTACTTC.

Details on this clonotype: The junction and the germline gene differ at one end; a read error may be behind it. The gene calls are TRBV5-1 and TRBJ2-2; 7 bases map to TRBD2. Germline V gene lookup returns CDR1 SGHRS and CDR2 YFSETQ. The CDR3 runs to 16 residues. The CDR3 here is CASSLAGSYGVGELFF. DNA of the CDR3: TGTGCCAGCAGCTTAGCGGGTAGCTACGGAGTTGGGGAGCTGTTTTTT.

Regarding this clonotype: The conserved closing phenylalanine or tryptophan is absent in this CDR3, likely reflecting a read error. V gene TRBV7-8 combines with J gene TRBJ1-2; D is unresolved. This CDR3 has 13 amino acids. V lost 1 base and J 9 bases, leaving 12 bases between the germline ends. In germline, CDR1 is SGHVS, CDR2 FQNEAQ. CDR3 amino acids: CASSLGLAGRYTG. The DNA for the CDR3 is TGTGCCAGCAGCTTAGGCCTAGCCGGTCGCTACACCGGG.